This T cell receptor beta chain was found in a study of T-cell reconstitution after alpha-beta-depleted transplantation in children. The authors prepared the TCRbeta library with unique molecular identifiers. TCRdb itself ran the PCR reads through MiXCR, one entry per CDR3 protein. The sample lists about 460,000 distinct CDR3 sequences; under 15% were seen once. This clonotype was seen a handful of times. CDR3 length equals 12 residues. Germline lookup yields CDR1 SEHNR and CDR2 FQNEAQ (reference sequence). Between the trimmed V and J ends, which lost 8 bases and 7 bases, there was a span of 12 bases.

The receptor's source is a human donor who donated a stem cell graft to a child with combined immunodeficiency. The specimen was PBMCs from the stem cell graft donor, collected from the stem cell graft. The chain carries TRBV7-9 and TRBJ2-1, with unresolved D. CDR3 in DNA: TGTGCCAGCGGCATCCTTGGAAATGAGCAGTTCTTC. As protein: CASGILGNEQFF.